The rows below give T cell receptor beta chains drawn from one sample of a study of Ad26.COV2.S vaccination and SARS-CoV-2 variants. TCRdb keeps only in-frame clones here, not all; method: immunoSEQ multiplex PCR. The sample consists of 350,000 to 500,000 clones, 90% of them appearing once. The sequenced sample was peripheral blood, obtained in a trial of Ad26.COV2.S vaccine versus placebo. Receptors were obtained from a person between 18 and 65 years old who received the Ad26.COV2.S COVID-19 vaccine or a placebo. The CDR3 runs from the conserved cysteine through the conserved F or W. A D gene is named only where the DNA matches it firmly. Clone size, where shown, is once, few, many, or a class for clones that have expanded.

DNA: TGTGCCAGCAGCGTATCTTTAGACGGGAGGAACACCGGGGAGCTGTTTTTT; CDR3: CASSVSLDGRNTGELFF; D: .; J: TRBJ2-2; size: .; V: TRBV9
DNA: TGTGCCAGCAGTACACGGGACAGGGCGAGTATGAACACTGAAGCTTTCTTT; CDR3: CASSTRDRASMNTEAFF; D: TRBD1; J: TRBJ1-1; size: once; V: TRBV28
DNA: TGTGCCAGCAGTTTCACTAGCGGGAGTGGGTATGAGCAGTTCTTC; CDR3: CASSFTSGSGYEQFF; D: TRBD2; J: TRBJ2-1; size: .; V: TRBV27
DNA: TGTGCCAGCAGAGTGGGACTAGCGGGAGACGTTGAGCAGTTCTTC; CDR3: CASRVGLAGDVEQFF; D: TRBD2; J: TRBJ2-1; size: .; V: TRBV2
DNA: TGCAGCGTTGTTCCGGGGGACACCTACGAGCAGTACTTC; CDR3: CSVVPGDTYEQYF; D: .; J: TRBJ2-7; size: .; V: TRBV29-1
DNA: TGTGCCAGCAGTCGGCTGGACAGGGGAGCCACTGAAGCTTTCTTT; CDR3: CASSRLDRGATEAFF; D: TRBD1; J: TRBJ1-1; size: .; V: TRBV28
DNA: TGTGCCAGCAGGCTCGCCGGGACTAGCGGGAGCACAGATACGCAGTATTTT; CDR3: CASRLAGTSGSTDTQYF; D: TRBD2; J: TRBJ2-3; size: .; V: TRBV28
DNA: TGTGCCAGCACCGGAATGATGGTTAACAATGAGCAGTTCTTC; CDR3: CASTGMMVNNEQFF; D: .; J: TRBJ2-1; size: .; V: TRBV6-5
DNA: TGTGCCAGCAGCTCCACCCCCGGGGGCGGAGAGACCCAGTACTTC; CDR3: CASSSTPGGGETQYF; D: .; J: TRBJ2-5; size: once; V: TRBV7-3
DNA: TGTGCCAGCAGTTACTCAGGGACTTCTCGCACAGATACGCAGTATTTT; CDR3: CASSYSGTSRTDTQYF; D: .; J: TRBJ2-3; size: .; V: TRBV6-7
DNA: TGTGCCAGCAGCTTGGGTAGCGGGGGGAACACCGGGGAGCTGTTTTTT; CDR3: CASSLGSGGNTGELFF; D: TRBD2; J: TRBJ2-2; size: .; V: TRBV5-6
DNA: TGCGCCAGCAGCGCTGAAGAGACCCAGTACTTC; CDR3: CASSAEETQYF; D: .; J: TRBJ2-5; size: .; V: TRBV5-1
DNA: TGTGCCAGCAGCTTGTCCGGCGGAACCACAGATACGCAGTATTTT; CDR3: CASSLSGGTTDTQYF; D: .; J: TRBJ2-3; size: .; V: TRBV5-6
DNA: TGTGCCACTCGGACAGAGGGGTATAGCAATCAGCCCCAGCATTTT; CDR3: CATRTEGYSNQPQHF; D: .; J: TRBJ1-5; size: .; V: TRBV19
DNA: TGTGCCAGCAGTTCCTCCGGGACTAGCGGGACTGCTAATGAGCAGTTCTTC; CDR3: CASSSSGTSGTANEQFF; D: TRBD2; J: TRBJ2-1; size: .; V: TRBV7-2
DNA: TGTGCCAGCAGCGTTTCGACAGGACAAGAGACCCAGTACTTC; CDR3: CASSVSTGQETQYF; D: .; J: TRBJ2-5; size: once; V: TRBV9
DNA: TGTGCCAGCAGCGCTGGGGCCTCAGCGGGGGAAAAACTGTTTTTT; CDR3: CASSAGASAGEKLFF; D: .; J: TRBJ1-4; size: .; V: TRBV9
DNA: TGCGCCAGCAGCTCCTTCGGACAGGGGGCTGAGACCCAGTACTTC; CDR3: CASSSFGQGAETQYF; D: TRBD1; J: TRBJ2-5; size: .; V: TRBV5-1
DNA: TGTGCCAGCAGCTTATCAGGACAGGGGGATGGCTACACCTTC; CDR3: CASSLSGQGDGYTF; D: TRBD1; J: TRBJ1-2; size: .; V: TRBV9
DNA: TGTGCCAGCAGCCAACCGGGACAGGGATATAATGAGCAGTTCTTC; CDR3: CASSQPGQGYNEQFF; D: TRBD1; J: TRBJ2-1; size: few; V: TRBV3-1/TRBV3-2
DNA: TGTGCCAGCAGCCCCACCGGAGGGGGCGGACTCGATACGCAGTATTTT; CDR3: CASSPTGGGGLDTQYF; D: .; J: TRBJ2-3; size: .; V: TRBV7-2
DNA: TGTGCCAGCAGGGGGGACACACCGCCAACTAATGAAAAACTGTTTTTT; CDR3: CASRGDTPPTNEKLFF; D: .; J: TRBJ1-4; size: .; V: TRBV2
DNA: TGTGCCATCAGCCCAACTAGCGGGAGAAGGTACGAGCAGTACTTC; CDR3: CAISPTSGRRYEQYF; D: TRBD2; J: TRBJ2-7; size: few; V: TRBV10-3
DNA: TGTGCCAGCAGCTTACCCCTGGGGGGCCACAATGAGCAGTTCTTC; CDR3: CASSLPLGGHNEQFF; D: .; J: TRBJ2-1; size: .; V: TRBV7-6
DNA: TGTGCCAGCAGTTACTCGTTCGAGACTAGCGGGATTCGGGAGACCCAGTACTTC; CDR3: CASSYSFETSGIRETQYF; D: TRBD2; J: TRBJ2-5; size: .; V: TRBV6-2/TRBV6-3
DNA: TGTGCCAGCAGTTTATTCCGGACGGGCGCCTGGCAGTACTTC; CDR3: CASSLFRTGAWQYF; D: .; J: TRBJ2-7; size: once; V: TRBV28
DNA: TGTGCCAGCAGCGAGCCTGGGTCCCTCAGTGGAGATACGCAGTATTTT; CDR3: CASSEPGSLSGDTQYF; D: .; J: TRBJ2-3; size: few; V: TRBV28
DNA: TGTGCCAGCAGTCCCACCACGGGACTGGTCGCCAATGAGCAGTTCTTC; CDR3: CASSPTTGLVANEQFF; D: .; J: TRBJ2-1; size: .; V: TRBV27
DNA: TGTGCCAGCAGCCAAGATGAGGGGAGGTCAAACTATGGCTACACCTTC; CDR3: CASSQDEGRSNYGYTF; D: .; J: TRBJ1-2; size: .; V: TRBV4-2
DNA: TGTGCCACCAGCAGAGATAGGTGGACCGTTGCTAATGAAAAACTGTTTTTT; CDR3: CATSRDRWTVANEKLFF; D: .; J: TRBJ1-4; size: few; V: TRBV15
DNA: TGTGCCAGCAGTTTATCGGGGGAAGGGGGCAGCTCCTATAATTCACCCCTCCACTTT; CDR3: CASSLSGEGGSSYNSPLHF; D: TRBD1; J: TRBJ1-6; size: .; V: TRBV27
DNA: TGCAGTGCTAGTAGGACTAGCGGTATACAAGAGACCCAGTACTTC; CDR3: CSASRTSGIQETQYF; D: TRBD2; J: TRBJ2-5; size: .; V: TRBV20-1
DNA: TGTGCCAGCAGTTACTCAGCGGATGAGCAGTTCTTC; CDR3: CASSYSADEQFF; D: .; J: TRBJ2-1; size: .; V: TRBV6-2/TRBV6-3
DNA: TGTGCCAGCAGCAGAAGACCCGGGACAGAGAGATGCGAGCAGTACTTC; CDR3: CASSRRPGTERCEQYF; D: TRBD1; J: TRBJ2-7; size: .; V: TRBV9
DNA: TGTGCCAGCAGTCCCTCGGGGGACATGGGTCTGCCCCAGCATTTT; CDR3: CASSPSGDMGLPQHF; D: .; J: TRBJ1-5; size: .; V: TRBV27
DNA: TGTGCCAGCAGTTACCTCTGGGTCAGCACCCCCGGGGAGCTGTTTTTT; CDR3: CASSYLWVSTPGELFF; D: .; J: TRBJ2-2; size: .; V: TRBV6-2/TRBV6-3
DNA: TGTGCCAGCAGCTTGGTGGGACCTTATGGCTACACCTTC; CDR3: CASSLVGPYGYTF; D: .; J: TRBJ1-2; size: .; V: TRBV28
DNA: TGTGCCACCAGTGTTACTAGCGGCACAGATACGCAGTATTTT; CDR3: CATSVTSGTDTQYF; D: TRBD2; J: TRBJ2-3; size: .; V: TRBV24-1